In its sample, the clone carrying this TCR beta chain was seen once. V lost 3 bases, J lost 3 bases, and 7 bases stayed unmatched. CDR3 length equals 17 residues. In germline, CDR1 is PRHDT, CDR2 FYEKMQ (reference sequence). The data derive from a study of T cells in pancreatic ductal adenocarcinoma. TCRdb keeps only in-frame clones here, not all; method: immunoSEQ multiplex PCR. The sample lists around 16,000 clones; about 90% were seen once. Surgery without prior neoadjuvant therapy was the treatment of the selected pancreatic ductal adenocarcinoma patients. The sequenced material came from PBMCs. This clonotype was sampled from a human donor with pancreatic ductal adenocarcinoma. The rearrangement joins TRBV13 to TRBJ2-3, with TRBD1 identical over 12 bases. The CDR3 loop reads CASSFWGQGADTDTQYF. In DNA, the CDR3 is TGTGCCAGCAGCTTTTGGGGACAGGGGGCCGATACAGATACGCAGTATTTT.